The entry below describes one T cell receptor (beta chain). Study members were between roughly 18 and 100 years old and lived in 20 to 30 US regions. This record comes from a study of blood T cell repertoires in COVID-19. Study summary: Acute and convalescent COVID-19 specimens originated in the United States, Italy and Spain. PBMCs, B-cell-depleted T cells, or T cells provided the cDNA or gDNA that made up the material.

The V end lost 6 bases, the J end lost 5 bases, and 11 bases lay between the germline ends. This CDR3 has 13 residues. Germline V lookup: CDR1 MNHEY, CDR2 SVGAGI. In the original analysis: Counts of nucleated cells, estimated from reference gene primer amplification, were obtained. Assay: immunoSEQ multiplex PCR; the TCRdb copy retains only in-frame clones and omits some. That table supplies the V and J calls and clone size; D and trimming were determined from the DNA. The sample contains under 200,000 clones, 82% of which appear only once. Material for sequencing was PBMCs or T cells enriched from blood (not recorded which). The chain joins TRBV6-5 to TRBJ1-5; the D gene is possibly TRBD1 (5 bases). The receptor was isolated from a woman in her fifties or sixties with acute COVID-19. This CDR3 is CASRDRADQPQHF. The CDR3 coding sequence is TGTGCCAGCAGAGACAGAGCCGATCAGCCCCAGCATTTT.